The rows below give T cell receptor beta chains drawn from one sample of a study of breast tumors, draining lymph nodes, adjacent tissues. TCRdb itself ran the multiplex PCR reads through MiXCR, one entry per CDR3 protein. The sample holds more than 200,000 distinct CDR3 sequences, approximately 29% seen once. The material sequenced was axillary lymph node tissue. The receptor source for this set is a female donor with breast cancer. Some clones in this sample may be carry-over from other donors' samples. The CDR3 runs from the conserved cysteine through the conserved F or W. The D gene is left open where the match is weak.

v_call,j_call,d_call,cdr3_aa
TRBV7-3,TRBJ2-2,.,CASSLLTAGELFF
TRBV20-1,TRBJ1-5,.,CSARRQANQPQHF
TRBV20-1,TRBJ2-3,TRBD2,CSARVAGEDTQYF
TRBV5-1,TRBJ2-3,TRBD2,CASTIAGGFSDTQYF
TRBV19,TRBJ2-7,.,CASSVGSRYEQYF
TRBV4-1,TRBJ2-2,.,CASSQDGWNTGELFF
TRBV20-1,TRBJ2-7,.,CSAPALALREQYF
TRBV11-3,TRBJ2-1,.,CASTDRSYNEQFF
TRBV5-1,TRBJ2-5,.,CASSLSGGAETQYF
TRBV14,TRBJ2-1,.,CASSHPGTQYNEQFF